This T cell receptor beta chain was documented in a study of T-cell reconstitution after alpha-beta-depleted transplantation in children. Trimming took 0 bases from V and 4 from J, leaving 10 bases between them. The CDR3 extends over 14 amino acids. Germline loops: CDR1 SGHRS, CDR2 YFSETQ. This clonotype was found many times. Its antigen is as yet unknown. Regarding the study as a whole: At around two months after transplant, the alpha-beta T cells were reportedly derived from several hundred expanded clones that came from non-depleted graft cells.

Unique molecular identifiers were incorporated during preparation of the TCRbeta library. TCRdb re-called the PCR reads with MiXCR, one entry per CDR3 protein. The sample consists of tens of thousands of distinct CDR3 sequences, approximately 4.4% of them appearing once. Material: PBMCs, mostly from graft donor cells, obtained 180 days after TCRalphabeta/CD19-depleted stem cell transplant. This receptor was identified in a boy in the first two years of life who had a stem cell transplant for acute myeloid leukemia, so the T cells may come from the graft donor. The J gene is TRBJ1-1, the V gene TRBV5-1; D unclear. In DNA, the CDR3 is TGCGCCAGCAGCTTGGCCGGTCGTTCCACTGAAGCTTTCTTT. It yields the protein CASSLAGRSTEAFF.